The 26 T cell receptor beta chains reported below all come from one sample, sequenced in a study of T cells in Graves' hyperthyroidism and ophthalmopathy. The investigators amplified TCR beta CDR3 regions from RNA transcripts. The TCR CDR3 was amplified in a first-round RT-PCR using the HTBI primer set. TCRdb recomputed calls from the multiplex PCR reads with MiXCR, one row per CDR3 protein. The data show roughly 740,000 distinct CDR3 sequences, approximately 16% seen once. Sequenced: blood. The receptors shown here come from a man aged 18-30 years with Graves' hyperthyroidism.

The V call is TRBV15, the J call TRBJ2-7, with D possibly TRBD1 on 6 matching bases. V lost 0 bases and J 6 bases, leaving 12 bases between the germline ends. There are 14 residues in the CDR3. The germline V gene has CDR1 LNHNV and CDR2 YYDKDF (reference sequence). The DNA for the CDR3 is TGTGCCACCAGCAGAGAACAGGGTAGGGGCGAGCAGTACTTC. The encoded protein is CATSREQGRGEQYF. The full variable domain, completed using reference TRBV15 and TRBJ2-7, is DAMVIQNPRYQVTQFGKPVTLSCSQTLNHNVMYWYQQKSSQAPKLLFHYYDKDFNNEADTPDNFQSRRPNTSFCFLDIRSPGLGDTAMYLCATSREQGRGEQYFGPGTRLTVT.

This clonotype occurred many times. The chain joins TRBV7-9 to TRBJ2-7; TRBD1 might be the D (5 bases). V was pared by 2 bases and J by 3 bases, with 17 bases between. Germline CDR1 SEHNR, CDR2 FQNEAQ (reference sequence). The CDR3 is 16 residues long. CDR3 nucleotide sequence: TGTGCCAGCAGCTTACCTTTGGGGCAGGGAAACTACGAGCAGTACTTC. The encoded protein is CASSLPLGQGNYEQYF.

The sample holds a few counts of this clonotype. The chain has TRBV15 and TRBJ2-2, with 7 bases fitting TRBD2. V gave up 0 bases and J gave up 4 bases; unmatched junction bases: 17. In germline, CDR1 is LNHNV, CDR2 YYDKDF (reference sequence). The length of the CDR3 is 20 residues. The CDR3 DNA reads TGTGCCACCAGCAGAGATTGGGGGGAGGGCCCTACGGGAGGCACCGGGGAGCTGTTTTTT. Protein sequence: CATSRDWGEGPTGGTGELFF.

Ten or more counts support this clonotype. The chain joins TRBV18 to TRBJ2-7; 8 nucleotides line up with TRBD2. The CDR3 extends over 14 amino acids. J lost 6 bases, V lost 3 bases, and 7 bases had no gene match. Germline V gives CDR1 KGHSH, CDR2 LQKENI. CDR3 coding DNA: TGTGCCAGCTCACCCTCCGCGGGGGGCCGCGAGCAGTACTTC. This codes for CASSPSAGGREQYF.

This clonotype was counted ten times or more. The chain employs TRBV12-3 or TRBV12-4 and TRBJ2-1; 7 nucleotides align to TRBD2. Unmatched junction bases numbered 9, after V lost 4 bases and J lost 9 bases. This CDR3 is built from 14 residues. CDR3 coding DNA: TGTGCCAGCAGTTCTGAGGGAGGGTTTGTTGAGCAGTTCTTC. As protein: CASSSEGGFVEQFF.

This clonotype has at least ten counts. The chain links TRBV2 to TRBJ2-3; perhaps TRBD1 as D (6 bases). The V gene lost 1 base and the J gene lost 4 bases, with 9 bases spanning the gap. Germline CDR1 is SNHLY and CDR2 is FYNNEI. There are 14 residues in the CDR3. CDR3 bases: TGTGCCAGCAGTGAAGGCAGGGGCCCAGATACGCAGTATTTT. Protein: CASSEGRGPDTQYF. Together with reference TRBV2 and TRBJ2-3, the CDR3 gives the full variable domain: EPEVTQTPSHQVTQMGQEVILRCVPISNHLYFYWYRQILGQKVEFLVSFYNNEISEKSEIFDDQFSVERPDGSNFTLKIRSTKLEDSAMYFCASSEGRGPDTQYFGPGTRLTVL.

This clonotype was counted a few times. V and J are TRBV28 and TRBJ2-7; 8 positions agree with TRBD1. V was pared by 6 bases and J by 5 bases, with 9 bases of the junction left unmatched. CDR1 and CDR2 (germline): MDHEN, SYDVKM. The CDR3 spans 14 residues. The CDR3 sequence: CASRPQGVEHEQYF. CDR3 bases: TGTGCCAGCAGACCACAGGGGGTGGAACACGAGCAGTACTTC.

J is TRBJ2-7 and V is TRBV29-1, with D unresolved. This CDR3 contains 13 residues. Germline V gene data show CDR1 as SQVTM and CDR2 as ANQGSEA. V was pared by 0 bases and J by 0 bases, with 6 bases between. In nucleotides, the CDR3 is TGCAGCGTTGAAGATAACTACTCCTACGAGCAGTACTTC. It yields the protein CSVEDNYSYEQYF.

V is TRBV6-2 or TRBV6-3 and J is TRBJ2-1, with D maybe TRBD1 (6 bases). This CDR3 is 12 amino acids long. Trimming shortened V by 6 bases and J by 8 bases, and 11 bases separated the two germline ends. From germline, CDR1 is MNHEY and CDR2 SVGEGT. CDR3 sequence (DNA): TGTGCCAGCAGCGACAGGATCTATGAGCAGTTCTTC. Encoded protein: CASSDRIYEQFF.

This clonotype occurred many times. CDR3 coding DNA: TGTGCCACCAGCAGACGGGACAGGGGAAGCTATGGCTACACCTTC. Its translation: CATSRRDRGSYGYTF. The V and J genes are TRBV15 and TRBJ1-2, with TRBD1 identical over 10 bases. Per the germline V gene, CDR1 is LNHNV and CDR2 is YYDKDF (reference sequence). V was pared by 2 bases and J by 4 bases, with 4 bases of the junction left unmatched. The CDR3 runs to 15 residues.

The chain joins TRBV20-1 to TRBJ2-7, with no clear D. The CDR3 length is 14 residues. Germline V CDR1 and CDR2: DFQATT, SNEGSKA (reference sequence). V lost 6 bases and J 3 bases, leaving 18 bases between the germline ends. The CDR3 nucleotides are TGCAGTGCCCCAAATTGGCACCGAGGCTACGAGCAGTACTTC. Amino acid sequence: CSAPNWHRGYEQYF.

This clonotype was counted a few times. The rearrangement joins TRBV7-2 to TRBJ2-3, with D hard to call. CDR3 size: 14 residues. Deletions cut 5 bases from V and 2 bases from J, with 11 bases between. CDR1 SGHTA and CDR2 FQGNSA come from the germline V gene. CDR3 loop: CASSPRWVTDTQYF. DNA of the CDR3: TGTGCCAGCAGCCCCCGATGGGTCACAGATACGCAGTATTTT.

This clonotype appeared many times. The chain links TRBV2 to TRBJ2-7, with D possibly TRBD2 on 5 matching bases. Deletions cut 1 base from V and 0 bases from J, with 10 bases between. CDR1 SNHLY and CDR2 FYNNEI come from the germline V gene. The CDR3 is 15 residues long. CDR3 sequence (DNA): TGTGCCAGCAGTGAAGGGGAGCGCCCCTCCTACGAGCAGTACTTC. This codes for CASSEGERPSYEQYF.

This clonotype has only a few counts. This chain connects TRBV11-2 to TRBJ1-1; D is possibly TRBD1 (6 bases). The germline V gene encodes CDR1 SGHAT and CDR2 FQNNGV. The ends were cut back, 5 bases at V and 1 base at J, with 14 bases in the middle. The CDR3 sequence is 15 residues long. As DNA, the CDR3 is TGTGCCAGCAGCCCCCTTAGGGGGACGAACACTGAAGCTTTCTTT. The encoded protein is CASSPLRGTNTEAFF.

This clonotype was detected ten times or more. The chain combines TRBV28 with TRBJ2-7; possible D gene TRBD2, 6 bases. The CDR3 is made up of 14 amino acids. V was clipped by 7 bases and J by 4 bases, with 17 bases between them. Germline values: CDR1 MDHEN, CDR2 SYDVKM. CDR3 protein: CASMGTSAGYEQYF. The DNA for the CDR3 is TGTGCCAGCATGGGGACGTCCGCGGGGTACGAGCAGTACTTC.

The rearrangement uses TRBV30 and TRBJ2-7; D is ambiguous. Between the trimmed V and J ends, which lost 1 base and 4 bases, there was a span of 14 bases. The CDR3 is 14 residues long. The V gene's germline CDR1 is GTSNPN and CDR2 SVGIG (reference sequence). The CDR3 bases are TGTGCCTGGAGTGATACCGGGCCTCTTTACGAGCAGTACTTC. The encoded protein is CAWSDTGPLYEQYF.

This clonotype was seen at least ten times. The V call is TRBV28, the J call TRBJ2-1; the match to TRBD1 covers 9 bases. After removal of 6 bases from V and 9 bases from J, the junction contained 12 bases not matched to a gene. This CDR3 has 15 amino acids. In germline, CDR1 is MDHEN, CDR2 SYDVKM. The CDR3 is CASSVGTGLTGEQFF. DNA for the CDR3: TGTGCCAGCAGCGTGGGGACAGGGTTGACTGGTGAGCAGTTCTTC.

This clonotype was seen a few times. The genes are TRBV18 and TRBJ1-1; D remains ambiguous. This CDR3 has 16 amino acids. The germline CDR1 and CDR2 sequences are KGHSH and LQKENI. Between the trimmed V and J ends, which lost 5 bases and 3 bases, there was a span of 19 bases. CDR3 DNA sequence: TGTGCCAGCTCAACTACCCCAGCCCGGGATGACACTGAAGCTTTCTTT. This translates into CASSTTPARDDTEAFF.

This clonotype was seen ten or more times. V and J are TRBV2 and TRBJ1-5; no clear D gene. Trimming cost V 4 bases and J 3 bases, with 16 bases left between them. CDR1 is SNHLY and CDR2 is FYNNEI in the germline V gene. CDR3 length: 16 residues. The chain's CDR3 is CASSVIREVDNQPQHF. The CDR3 coding sequence is TGTGCCAGCAGTGTCATCCGGGAAGTGGACAATCAGCCCCAGCATTTT.

A few counts support this clonotype. This rearrangement joins TRBV19 to TRBJ2-2; TRBD2 agrees at 9 bases. After removal of 4 bases from V and 4 bases from J, the junction contained 10 bases not matched to a gene. CDR1 and CDR2 from the germline V gene are LNHDA and SQIVND (reference sequence). CDR3 size: 17 residues. The CDR3 nucleotides read TGTGCCAGTAGTAGCGGGAGGGATCCGGGGGGCACCGGGGAGCTGTTTTTT. Encoded protein: CASSSGRDPGGTGELFF.

This clonotype was recorded at least ten times. One junction end does not reproduce the germline sequence, and a read error may be involved. This chain connects TRBV28 to TRBJ2-7; the D gene could be TRBD1 or TRBD2 (6 bases each). Germline CDR1 reads MDHEN; CDR2 reads SYDVKM. This CDR3 region has 15 residues. CDR3 DNA: TGTGCCAGCAGCTTGCTAGGGGGGCAGACCTACAAGCAGTACTTC. Translated: CASSLLGGQTYKQYF. Using reference TRBV28 and TRBJ2-7 for the parts outside the CDR3, the full variable domain is DVKVTQSSRYLVKRTGEKVFLECVQDMDHENMFWYRQDPGLGLRLIYFSYDVKMKEKGDIPEGYSVSREKKERFSLILESASTNQTSMYLCASSLLGGQTYKQYFGPGTRLTVT.

The chain joins TRBV10-3 to TRBJ2-1; D unresolved. This CDR3 has 16 amino acids. Germline CDR1 ENHRY, CDR2 SYGVKD. V gave up 0 bases and J gave up 0 bases, with 9 bases separating them. The CDR3, as DNA: TGTGCCATCAGTGAGTCGTATGGGAACTCCTACAATGAGCAGTTCTTC. It is translated as CAISESYGNSYNEQFF.

Many counts were recorded for this clonotype. This rearrangement joins TRBV27 to TRBJ2-4; 11 nucleotides match TRBD2. The trim removed 5 bases at V and 3 bases at J, leaving 3 bases unmatched. CDR1 is MNHEY, CDR2 SMNVEV, per germline (reference sequence). The CDR3 has 15 residues. CDR3 sequence: CASSPGLAGKNIQYF. The CDR3 nucleotides read TGTGCCAGCAGTCCAGGACTAGCGGGCAAAAACATTCAGTACTTC.

This clonotype was picked up many times. The chain is built from TRBV11-1 and TRBJ1-1; D is uncertain. CDR1 is SGHAT, CDR2 FQDESV, per germline (reference sequence). The CDR3 sequence is 14 residues long. V was clipped by 1 base and J by 1 base, with 7 bases between them. DNA of the CDR3: TGTGCCAGCAGCTTAGGGCTCGGGAACACTGAAGCTTTCTTT. Protein sequence: CASSLGLGNTEAFF. The whole variable domain, filled in from reference TRBV11-1 and TRBJ1-1, reads EAEVAQSPRYKITEKSQAVAFWCDPISGHATLYWYRQILGQGPELLVQFQDESVVDDSQLPKDRFSAERLKGVDSTLKIQPAELGDSAMYLCASSLGLGNTEAFFGQGTRLTVV.

This clonotype was recorded many times. The rearrangement links TRBV12-3 or TRBV12-4 to TRBJ2-7; tentative D call: TRBD2 (5 bases). V gave up 3 bases and J gave up 4 bases, with 16 bases separating them. The CDR3 extends over 15 amino acids. CDR3 sequence: CASSFYGSRDYEQYF. The CDR3 nucleotides read TGTGCCAGCAGTTTTTATGGGTCCCGGGATTACGAGCAGTACTTC.

This chain links TRBV28 with TRBJ2-7, with TRBD1 matching 8 bases. The CDR3 length is 15 residues. The germline CDR1 and CDR2 sequences are MDHEN and SYDVKM. Losses at the gene ends were 3 bases for V and 2 bases for J; bases not matched to a gene: 6. The CDR3: CASSFHGTGAYEQYF. The CDR3 bases are TGTGCCAGCAGTTTTCACGGGACAGGCGCCTACGAGCAGTACTTC.